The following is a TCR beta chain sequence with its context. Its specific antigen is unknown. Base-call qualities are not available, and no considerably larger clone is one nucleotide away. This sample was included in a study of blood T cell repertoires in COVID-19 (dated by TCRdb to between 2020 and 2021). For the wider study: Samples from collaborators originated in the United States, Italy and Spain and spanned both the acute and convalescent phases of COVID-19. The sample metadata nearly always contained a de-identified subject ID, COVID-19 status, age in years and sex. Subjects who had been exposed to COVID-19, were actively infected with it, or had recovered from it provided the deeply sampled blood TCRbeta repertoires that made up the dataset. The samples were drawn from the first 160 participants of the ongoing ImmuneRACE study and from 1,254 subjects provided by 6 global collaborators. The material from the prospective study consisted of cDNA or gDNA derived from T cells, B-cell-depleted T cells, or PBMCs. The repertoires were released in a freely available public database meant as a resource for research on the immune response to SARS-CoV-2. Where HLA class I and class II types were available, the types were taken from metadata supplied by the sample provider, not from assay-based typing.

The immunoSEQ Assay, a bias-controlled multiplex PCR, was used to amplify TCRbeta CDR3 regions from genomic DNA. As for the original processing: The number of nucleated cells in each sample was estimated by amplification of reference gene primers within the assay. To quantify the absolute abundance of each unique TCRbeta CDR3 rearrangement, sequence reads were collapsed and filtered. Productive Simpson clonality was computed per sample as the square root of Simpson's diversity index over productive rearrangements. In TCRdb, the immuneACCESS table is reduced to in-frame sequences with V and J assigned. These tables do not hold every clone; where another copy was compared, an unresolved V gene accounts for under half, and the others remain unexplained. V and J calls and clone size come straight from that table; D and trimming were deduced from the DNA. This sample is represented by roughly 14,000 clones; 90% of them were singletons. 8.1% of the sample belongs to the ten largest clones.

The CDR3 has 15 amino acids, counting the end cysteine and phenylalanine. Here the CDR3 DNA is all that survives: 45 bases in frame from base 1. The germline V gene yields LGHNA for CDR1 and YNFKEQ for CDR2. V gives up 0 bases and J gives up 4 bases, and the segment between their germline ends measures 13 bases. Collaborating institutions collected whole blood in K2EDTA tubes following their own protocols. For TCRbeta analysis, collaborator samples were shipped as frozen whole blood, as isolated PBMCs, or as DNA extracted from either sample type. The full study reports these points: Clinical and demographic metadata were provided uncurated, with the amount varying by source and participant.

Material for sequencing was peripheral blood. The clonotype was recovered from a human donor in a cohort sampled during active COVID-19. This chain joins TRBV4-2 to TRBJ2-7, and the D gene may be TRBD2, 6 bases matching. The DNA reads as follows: TGTGCCAGCAGCCAAGATCCATTCGGGGGTTACGAGCAGTACTTC. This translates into CASSQDPFGGYEQYF.